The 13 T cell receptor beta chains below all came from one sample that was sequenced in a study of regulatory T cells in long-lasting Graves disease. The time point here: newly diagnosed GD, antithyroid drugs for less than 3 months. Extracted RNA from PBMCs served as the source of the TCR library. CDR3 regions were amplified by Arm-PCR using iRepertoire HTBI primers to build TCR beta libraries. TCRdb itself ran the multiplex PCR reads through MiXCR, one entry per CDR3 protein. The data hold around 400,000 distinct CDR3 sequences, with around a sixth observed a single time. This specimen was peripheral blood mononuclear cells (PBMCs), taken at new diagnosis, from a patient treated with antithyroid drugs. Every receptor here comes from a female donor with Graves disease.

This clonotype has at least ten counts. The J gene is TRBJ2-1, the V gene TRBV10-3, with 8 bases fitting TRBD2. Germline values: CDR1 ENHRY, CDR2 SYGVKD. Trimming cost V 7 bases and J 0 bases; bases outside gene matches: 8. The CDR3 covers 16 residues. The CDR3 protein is CAIMKAAGGSYNEQFF. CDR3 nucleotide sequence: TGTGCCATCATGAAGGCGGCGGGGGGCTCCTACAATGAGCAGTTCTTC.

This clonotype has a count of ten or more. In DNA form, the CDR3 reads TGTGCCAGCAGCTTAGTCCCGACCTACATGAACACTGAAGCTTTCTTT. Translation gives CASSLVPTYMNTEAFF. The V call is TRBV11-2, the J call TRBJ1-1; D is uncertain. V shed 1 base and J shed 0 bases, with 12 bases lying between them. This CDR3 is built from 16 residues. The germline CDR1 and CDR2 sequences are SGHAT and FQNNGV. The complete variable domain, with remaining parts taken from reference TRBV11-2 and TRBJ1-1, reads EAGVAQSPRYKIIEKRQSVAFWCNPISGHATLYWYQQILGQGPKLLIQFQNNGVVDDSQLPKDRFSAERLKGVDSTLKIQPAKLEDSAVYLCASSLVPTYMNTEAFFGQGTRLTVV.

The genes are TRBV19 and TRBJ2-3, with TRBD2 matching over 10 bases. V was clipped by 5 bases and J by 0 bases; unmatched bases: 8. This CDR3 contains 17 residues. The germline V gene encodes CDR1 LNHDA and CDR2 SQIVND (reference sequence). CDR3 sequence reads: CASSRASGSASTDTQYF. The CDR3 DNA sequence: TGTGCCAGTAGTCGGGCTAGCGGGAGTGCTAGCACAGATACGCAGTATTTT.

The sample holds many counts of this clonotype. The CDR3 nucleotides read TGTGCCTGGACCAAGGACAGAAATAATTCACCCCTCCACTTT. Residues: CAWTKDRNNSPLHF. The V and J genes are TRBV30 and TRBJ1-6, with a possible D match to TRBD1 (6 bases). The ends were cut back, 4 bases at V and 5 bases at J, with 12 bases in the middle. The CDR3 loop spans 14 amino acids. The germline gives CDR1 GTSNPN, CDR2 SVGIG (reference sequence).

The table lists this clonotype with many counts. The CDR3 spells CASSPRVNYEQYF. The CDR3, as DNA: TGTGCCAGCAGTCCAAGGGTTAACTACGAGCAGTACTTC. The chain combines TRBV27 with TRBJ2-7; D remains ambiguous. The germline V gene encodes CDR1 MNHEY and CDR2 SMNVEV (reference sequence). Trimming shortened V by 5 bases and J by 3 bases, and 11 bases separated the two germline ends. The CDR3 spans 13 residues.

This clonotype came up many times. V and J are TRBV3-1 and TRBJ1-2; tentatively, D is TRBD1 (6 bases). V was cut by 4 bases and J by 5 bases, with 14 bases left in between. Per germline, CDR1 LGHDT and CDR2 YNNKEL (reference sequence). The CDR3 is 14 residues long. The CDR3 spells CASSPGQSLYGYTF. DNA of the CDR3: TGTGCCAGCAGCCCCGGACAGTCCTTATATGGCTACACCTTC.

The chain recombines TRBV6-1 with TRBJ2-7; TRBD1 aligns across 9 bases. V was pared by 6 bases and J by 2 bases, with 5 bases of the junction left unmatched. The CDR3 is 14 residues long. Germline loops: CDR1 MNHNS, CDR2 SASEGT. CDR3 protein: CASRRDRATYEQYF. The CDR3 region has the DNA TGTGCCAGCAGGCGGGACAGGGCCACCTACGAGCAGTACTTC.

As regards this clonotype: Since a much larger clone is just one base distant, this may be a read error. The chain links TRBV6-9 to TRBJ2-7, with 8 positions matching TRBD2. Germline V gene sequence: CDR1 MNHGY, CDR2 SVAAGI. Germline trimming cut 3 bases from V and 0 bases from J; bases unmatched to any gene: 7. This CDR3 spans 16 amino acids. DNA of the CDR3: TGTGCCAGCAGTTACGAGACTAGCGCGAGCTCCTACGAGCAGTACTTC. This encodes CASSYETSASSYEQYF.

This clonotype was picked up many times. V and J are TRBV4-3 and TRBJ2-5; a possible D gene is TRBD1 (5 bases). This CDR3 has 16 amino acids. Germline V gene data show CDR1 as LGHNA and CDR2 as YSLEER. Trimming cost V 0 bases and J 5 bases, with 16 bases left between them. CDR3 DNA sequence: TGCGCCAGCAGCCAAGATAGGATTTCAGGGTACGAGACCCAGTACTTC. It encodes CASSQDRISGYETQYF.

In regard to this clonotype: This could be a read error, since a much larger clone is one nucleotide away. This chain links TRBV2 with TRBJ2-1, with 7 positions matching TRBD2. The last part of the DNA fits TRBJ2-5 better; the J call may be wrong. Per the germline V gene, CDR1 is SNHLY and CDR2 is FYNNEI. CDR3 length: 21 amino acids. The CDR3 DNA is TGTGTCAGCAGTCCCTCCCCCCCGGGGCTAGCGGCTAGCTCCGGAAGGGAGACCCAGTACTTC. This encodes CVSSPSPPGLAASSGRETQYF.

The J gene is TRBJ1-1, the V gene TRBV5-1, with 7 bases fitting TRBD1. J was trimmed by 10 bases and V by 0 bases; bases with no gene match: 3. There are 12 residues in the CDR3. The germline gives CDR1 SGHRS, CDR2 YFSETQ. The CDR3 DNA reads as TGCGCCAGCAGCTTGGACAGGGGTGGAGCTTTCTTT. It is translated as CASSLDRGGAFF.

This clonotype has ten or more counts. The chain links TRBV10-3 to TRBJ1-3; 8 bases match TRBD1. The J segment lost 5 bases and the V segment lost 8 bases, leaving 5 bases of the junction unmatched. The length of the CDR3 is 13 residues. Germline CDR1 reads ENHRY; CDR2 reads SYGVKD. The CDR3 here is CAIQGQGRNTIYF. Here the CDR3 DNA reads TGTGCCATCCAAGGACAGGGAAGAAACACCATATATTTT.

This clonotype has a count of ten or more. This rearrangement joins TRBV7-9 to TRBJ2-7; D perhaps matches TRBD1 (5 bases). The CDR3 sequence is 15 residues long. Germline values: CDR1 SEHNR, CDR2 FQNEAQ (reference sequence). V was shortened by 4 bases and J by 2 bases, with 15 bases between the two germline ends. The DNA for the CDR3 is TGTGCCAGCAGCTGGACCGACAGAATGCCCTACGAGCAGTACTTC. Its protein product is CASSWTDRMPYEQYF.